Detailed here is one T cell receptor beta chain. What this receptor recognizes is not known. Within one base of it there is no much larger clone, and no base qualities were kept. Each donor gave one peripheral blood draw, approximately 100 mL on average, collected into heparinised tubes. A BD FACSAria II and a panel including CD45RO, CCR7, CD25, CD127, CD95 and CD27 were used to sort naive, central memory, regulatory and stem cell-like memory CD4+ T cells. Purity was above 95% for every sorted population. PBMCs were isolated immediately by Lymphoprep density gradient centrifugation and stained directly without culture. Samples were stained and sorted in pairs, with one healthy donor and one patient per experiment, so that batch effects were minimized. The record originates from a study of beta chain features in type 1 diabetes (dated by TCRdb to 2016 to 2019). Some background on the complete study: Patients and healthy donors did not differ in mean age, gender distribution, total cell number or subset yield. A total of 90 million to 130 million sorted cells were examined across all samples, and a strong correlation was observed between cell number per subset and RNA yield. The study compared the TCRB repertoires of sorted circulating CD4+ T cell subsets in recently diagnosed type 1 diabetes patients with those in matched healthy donors. Regulatory and stem cell-like memory subsets were isolated from only 8 patients and about eight healthy donors, whereas naive and central memory subsets came from all 30 or so donors. The paper's findings and limits, for the study overall: PCR may preferentially amplify shorter templates, but because patient and control samples were amplified and corrected together, any resulting skew would affect both groups equally. Because small numbers of individuals were included in the HLA sub-analyses, any influence of HLA type on TCRB rearrangement was left unresolved. Naive, central memory and regulatory TCRB repertoires appeared more similar among patients than among healthy donors. At VDJ recombination sites, type 1 diabetes patients had fewer insertions and more deleted nucleotides, which implies abnormalities in thymic rearrangement. In all four CD4+ subsets, TCRB CDR3 length was moderately but significantly shorter in type 1 diabetes patients. Because cDNA was sequenced instead of genomic DNA, activated cells with high expression could be over-represented, although the groups did not differ in activation or CD3 levels.

The High Capacity cDNA Reverse Transcription Kit was used to reverse transcribe all of the isolated RNA, meaning that expressed TCRB transcripts were what got sequenced. Deep immunoSEQ sequencing was applied to naive, central memory and regulatory T cell samples, giving an average of about 3.57 million total reads per sample. After sorted cells were lysed in RLT buffer, RNA was extracted with DNase-treated RNeasy Micro or Mini kits, with the choice depending on cell number. Each cell subset was processed separately to prevent cross-contamination, with patient and healthy donor samples processed together. The immunoSEQ multiplex PCR was used to amplify TCRB sequences from cDNA, generating 87-bp fragments that spanned the CDR3 region. Sequencing of the amplicons was done on the Illumina HiSeq platform. For the original study's pipeline: PCR bias was computationally corrected using synthetic template baselines, reads within Hamming distance 2 were collapsed, and singletons that could not be merged were discarded. Reads were aligned against IMGT so that V, D and J genes, CDR3 length and insertions or deletions at six rearrangement sites could be assigned. Clonotype counts were normalized to sorted cell number within each subset before computing true diversity and Gini coefficients with the tcR R package. The overlap coefficient, calculated on TCRB nucleotide sequences, was used to quantify repertoire sharing. Out-of-frame TCRB sequences from naive cells were analyzed to stand in for the pre-selection repertoire. As stored in TCRdb, this immuneACCESS dataset retains in-frame rearrangements with V and J assigned. A fraction of the clones does not appear; measured against another copy, unresolved V genes explain less than half of the discrepancy, and the remainder lacks a known reason. V, J and clone size are taken as reported in that table, and D and trimming were inferred from the DNA itself. The sample table shows around 150,000 clones, and 63% are seen once. Clones ranked in the top ten supply roughly 0.089% of the sample.

Sequences were obtained from naive CD4+ T cells from blood. The sample's cell subset or site label, in plain terms: true naive CD4+ T cells. This clonotype was obtained from a young man with type 1 diabetes.

The CDR3: CASSQWGQIAGRMNTEAFF. The DNA sequence is given as TGCGCCAGCAGTCAATGGGGACAGATAGCAGGAAGAATGAACACTGAAGCTTTCTTT. The V and J segments used are TRBV23-1 and TRBJ1-1, with 7 bases in between that match TRBD1. TRBV23-1 is reported as an ORF; its role is uncertain. From the cysteine up to the phenylalanine, the CDR3 has a length of 19 residues. The CDR3 DNA has 57 bases and is translated from base 1. Trimming leaves V shorter by 1 base and J shorter by 0 bases, with the junction holding 14 bases beyond the gene matches.